One and the same sample provided the 18 T cell receptor beta chains below, sequenced in a study of blood T cell repertoires in COVID-19. The assay was immunoSEQ multiplex PCR, and TCRdb's table has in-frame clones only and misses some. The sample shows under 300,000 clones, around 90% of them seen only once. The sample was PBMCs or T cells enriched from blood (not recorded which). The receptors originated from a woman in her thirties or forties with acute COVID-19.

CDR3 bases: TGCGCCAGCAGCTTTTACGGACACGCCAACTCTGGAAACACCATATATTTT. It specifies CASSFYGHANSGNTIYF. J is TRBJ1-3 and V is TRBV5-1, with a possible D match to TRBD1 (5 bases). Trimming removed 2 bases from V and 0 bases from J, with 15 bases in between. Looked up from germline, CDR1 is SGHRS and CDR2 is YFSETQ. The CDR3 extends over 17 amino acids. The entire variable domain, with the rest obtained from reference TRBV5-1 and TRBJ1-3, is as follows: KAGVTQTPRYLIKTRGQQVTLSCSPISGHRSVSWYQQTPGQGLQFLFEYFSETQRNKGNFPGRFSGRQFSNSRSEMNVSTLELGDSALYLCASSFYGHANSGNTIYFGEGSWLTVV.

The V gene is TRBV7-3, the J gene TRBJ2-1, with 7 bases fitting TRBD2. CDR1 SGHTA and CDR2 FQGTGA come from the germline V gene. V dropped 5 bases and J dropped 0; count of bases not matched to a gene: 4. The CDR3 is 15 residues long. CDR3 DNA sequence: TGTGCCAGCAGCCCGCGGGACTACTCCTACAATGAGCAGTTCTTC. Residues: CASSPRDYSYNEQFF.

The rearrangement uses TRBV2 and TRBJ2-2, with D possibly matching TRBD2 (6 bases). CDR3 length: 14 residues. Trimming took 3 bases from V and 8 from J, leaving 13 bases between them. Germline CDR1 reads SNHLY; CDR2 reads FYNNEI. The CDR3 spells CASSERDTVGELFF. CDR3 coding DNA: TGTGCCAGCAGTGAGCGGGATACGGTAGGGGAGCTGTTTTTT.

The V call is TRBV5-4, the J call TRBJ2-7, with 11 bases fitting TRBD1. V lost 4 bases to trimming and J lost 5 bases; unmatched junction nucleotides: 11. The CDR3 has 16 residues. The V gene's germline CDR1 is SGHNT and CDR2 YYREEE (reference sequence). The CDR3 loop reads CASSTWTGGAYDEQYF. The CDR3 bases are TGTGCCAGCAGCACCTGGACAGGGGGCGCATACGACGAGCAGTACTTC.

This chain joins TRBV30 and TRBJ1-6, with TRBD1 matching over 7 bases. Germline values: CDR1 GTSNPN, CDR2 SVGIG (reference sequence). This CDR3 is built from 16 residues. After removal of 3 bases from V and 9 bases from J, the junction contained 14 bases not matched to a gene. CDR3 loop: CAWRRGRQGESSPLHF. The CDR3 DNA reads TGTGCCTGGAGACGCGGCCGGCAGGGGGAAAGTTCACCCCTCCACTTT.

The chain is built from TRBV6-5 and TRBJ1-6; 7 bases agree with TRBD1. The germline V gene has CDR1 MNHEY and CDR2 SVGAGI. The J segment lost 4 bases and the V segment lost 6 bases, leaving 3 bases of the junction unmatched. This CDR3 contains 14 residues. This CDR3 is CASRPTGYNSPLHF. In DNA form, the CDR3 reads TGTGCCAGCAGACCGACAGGGTATAATTCACCCCTCCACTTT.

The chain couples TRBV18 to TRBJ1-2; 7 bases map to TRBD1. Trimming cost V 3 bases and J 8 bases; bases outside gene matches: 15. The CDR3 extends over 16 amino acids. Per the germline V gene, CDR1 is KGHSH and CDR2 is LQKENI. The CDR3 protein is CASSPSAGTVHTGYTF. The DNA for the CDR3 is TGTGCCAGCTCACCGTCCGCCGGGACAGTACATACAGGCTACACCTTC.

The chain has TRBV6-5 and TRBJ2-7; 7 positions agree with TRBD1. CDR1 and CDR2 from the germline V gene are MNHEY and SVGAGI. The CDR3 extends over 15 amino acids. Losses at the gene ends were 7 bases for V and 3 bases for J; bases not matched to a gene: 12. Here the CDR3 DNA reads TGTGCCAGCAATCACCCCGGACAGGTGAACTACGAGCAGTACTTC. This encodes CASNHPGQVNYEQYF.

The chain is built from TRBV4-3 and TRBJ1-2; 8 nucleotides align to TRBD1. The CDR3 consists of 18 residues. J was trimmed by 4 bases and V by 0 bases; bases with no gene match: 13. Per the germline V gene, CDR1 is LGHNA and CDR2 is YSLEER. The CDR3 region is CASSQDVGYLGTGYGYTF. DNA for the CDR3: TGCGCCAGCAGCCAAGATGTGGGTTACTTAGGGACAGGCTATGGCTACACCTTC.

The rearrangement links TRBV28 to TRBJ1-5; TRBD1 is a possible D gene (5 bases). The CDR3 has 16 residues. V lost 4 bases and J lost 1, with 14 bases in between. Per germline, CDR1 MDHEN and CDR2 SYDVKM. CDR3 sequence (DNA): TGTGCCAGCAGTTCTGGGGGAGGAAGGAGCAATCAGCCCCAGCATTTT. Translation gives CASSSGGGRSNQPQHF.

The V call is TRBV6-5, the J call TRBJ1-1; 9 bases agree with TRBD1. This CDR3 is 13 amino acids long. Germline trimming cut 6 bases from V and 5 bases from J; bases unmatched to any gene: 4. The V gene's germline CDR1 is MNHEY and CDR2 SVGAGI. The chain's CDR3 is CASRGTGRTEAFF. The CDR3 DNA sequence: TGTGCCAGCAGAGGGACAGGGCGGACTGAAGCTTTCTTT.

The J gene is TRBJ1-1, the V gene TRBV15; D unclear. The CDR3 runs to 14 residues. CDR1 and CDR2 (germline): LNHNV, YYDKDF (reference sequence). Trimming removed 3 bases from V and 4 bases from J, with 12 bases in between. The CDR3: CATSRKREATEAFF. The CDR3 DNA is TGTGCCACCAGCAGGAAGAGGGAGGCCACTGAAGCTTTCTTT.

The rearrangement joins TRBV6-2 or TRBV6-3 to TRBJ2-6; D is ambiguous. The CDR3 spans 14 residues. CDR1 MNHEY and CDR2 SVGEGT come from the germline V gene. The V end lost 5 bases, the J end lost 0 bases, and 5 bases lay between the germline ends. The CDR3 here is CASSRSSGANVLTF. As DNA, the CDR3 is TGTGCCAGCAGTCGTTCCTCTGGGGCCAACGTCCTGACTTTC.

This clone was counted a single time. The chain links TRBV5-6 to TRBJ2-3, with TRBD1 matching over 9 bases. V dropped 4 bases and J dropped 5; count of bases not matched to a gene: 8. CDR3 length equals 15 residues. The germline CDR1 and CDR2 sequences are SGHDT and YYEEEE. CDR3 coding DNA: TGTGCCAGCAGCCTCCCCGGGACAGGGATAGATACGCAGTATTTT. This translates into CASSLPGTGIDTQYF. Supplemented by reference TRBV5-6 and TRBJ2-3, the full variable domain reads DAGVTQSPTHLIKTRGQQVTLRCSPKSGHDTVSWYQQALGQGPQFIFQYYEEEERQRGNFPDRFSGHQFPNYSSELNVNALLLGDSALYLCASSLPGTGIDTQYFGPGTRLTVL.

The V call is TRBV19, the J call TRBJ2-7; 9 bases match TRBD2. This CDR3 has 15 amino acids. Germline V gene sequence: CDR1 LNHDA, CDR2 SQIVND (reference sequence). V lost 1 base to trimming and J lost 4 bases; unmatched junction nucleotides: 5. CDR3 coding DNA: TGTGCCAGTAGTATAGCGGTAGCGGGAGCATACGAGCAGTACTTC. Translated, it gives CASSIAVAGAYEQYF.

The chain links TRBV5-6 to TRBJ1-2; no definite D call. V lost 2 bases, J lost 3 bases, and 5 bases lay in between. Germline assignment: CDR1 SGHDT and CDR2 YYEEEE. The CDR3 length is 12 residues. For the CDR3, the DNA is TGTGCCAGCAGCTTTCAATACTATGGCTACACCTTC. Protein sequence: CASSFQYYGYTF.

The gene calls are TRBV11-2 and TRBJ2-3; maybe TRBD2 (6 bases). The germline V gene encodes CDR1 SGHAT and CDR2 FQNNGV. This CDR3 spans 15 amino acids. Trimming shortened V by 7 bases and J by 4 bases, and 18 bases separated the two germline ends. CDR3 in amino acids: CASNWRGSSADTQYF. CDR3 nucleotides: TGTGCCAGCAATTGGCGGGGAAGTAGTGCAGATACGCAGTATTTT. Full variable domain (missing parts from reference TRBV11-2 and TRBJ2-3): EAGVAQSPRYKIIEKRQSVAFWCNPISGHATLYWYQQILGQGPKLLIQFQNNGVVDDSQLPKDRFSAERLKGVDSTLKIQPAKLEDSAVYLCASNWRGSSADTQYFGPGTRLTVL.

This clone has more than one count but fewer than ten. The rearrangement uses TRBV19 and TRBJ2-7, with a possible D match to TRBD1 (6 bases). The CDR3 contains 14 residues. Trimming shortened V by 3 bases and J by 1 base, and 10 bases separated the two germline ends. Germline CDR1 LNHDA, CDR2 SQIVND (reference sequence). CDR3 DNA: TGTGCCAGTAGTATGGGGGCAGGGTCCTACGAGCAGTACTTC. Amino acids: CASSMGAGSYEQYF.